This T cell receptor beta chain was observed in a study of shared clonotypes between healthy human individuals (dated by TCRdb to 2018 to 2021). For the study in its entirety: A couple of women and a few men aged 18 to 49 years were included in the cohort. The study deeply sequenced blood TCR repertoires of several healthy adults to estimate repertoire size and the extent of clonotype sharing between individuals. Between about 0.8 and 9 billion PBMCs per donor were obtained by leukapheresis. Different laboratories and diverse techniques were used to prepare libraries and sequence TCR repertoires, to increase sequencing depth and limit assay-specific biases. Here is what the overall study found, with its caveats: Based on pairwise subsampling, the degree of clonotype sharing among donors was expected to be affected by sequencing depth. Only blood was sampled, and tissue TCR repertoires likely differ from those in blood. Because the study included a small number of donors, the genetic and exposure-history diversity represented was limited.

According to the germline V gene, CDR1 reads SGHRS and CDR2 reads YFSETQ. Inclusive of the bounding cysteine and phenylalanine, the CDR3 is 14 residues long. Only the CDR3 region is kept as DNA, spanning 42 bases read in frame from base 1. V is reduced by 5 bases and J by 1 base, leaving a spacing of 12 bases between them. This clone was counted only a few times. Its antigen remains undetermined. No qualities accompany the bases; no much larger clone lies one base away. The donors were healthy, HIV-negative adults who had no recently reported acute infections or vaccinations. Every donor was a Caucasian adult living in Nashville, Tennessee, USA. For unsorted samples, tens of millions of PBMCs were counted and genomic DNA was extracted with the QIAamp DNA Blood Mini kit. Blood was obtained by leukapheresis, after which PBMCs were separated by Ficoll-Histopaque density gradient centrifugation and cryopreserved in liquid nitrogen vapor phase.

Using the deep immunoSEQ assay, multiplex PCR amplified TCR CDR3 regions from genomic DNA. Genomic DNA extracted from each cell subset was distributed evenly over all wells of several immunoSEQ 96-well plates, and each plate served as one replicate. For unsorted PBMC, about 300 ng genomic DNA, equal to approximately 30,000 T cell genomes, was loaded into each replicate PCR. Genomic DNA from unsorted PBMC was sequenced over ten immunoSEQ deep assay plates. The purified libraries were quantified using a Qubit 3.0 fluorometer, sized with a Bioanalyzer 2100, and then quantified again using the KAPA Library Quantification kit. A separate single-read 150-cycle Illumina NextSeq 550 flow cell was used to sequence each immunoSEQ 96-well plate. The study's processing was this. Because only junctional sequences without quality scores were contained in the immunoSEQ output, filtering matching that applied to full-length reads could not be performed. Sequences were annotated with PyIR, a Python wrapper for IgBLAST v1.9, using IMGT germline references to assign V/J genes and CDR3. Any read was removed if the V/J assignment was weak (E-value above 1e-6), the CDR3 was missing, or the read contained stop codons, out-of-frame junctions, or ambiguous translated residues. V3J clonotypes were defined as sequences sharing an identical inferred V gene, J gene, and CDR3 amino acid sequence. Percentage overlap between repertoires was computed as shared unique clonotypes divided by the size of the smaller repertoire. Three approaches were used to assess repertoire richness: RTK rarefaction, the Chao1 estimator, and Recon v2.1 estimates of unobserved clonotypes. The clones in this table, taken by TCRdb from immuneACCESS, are in-frame only. Not every clone is retained; where verified, under half of the shortfall comes from an unresolved V gene, and the cause of the rest is unknown. D and trimming were read from the DNA, whereas the V and J calls and clone size are those reported in that table. This sample holds some 450,000 clones; 70% to 80% were observed only once. Together, the top ten hold approximately 12% of the sample.

This chain joins TRBV5-1 to TRBJ2-5; no confident D gene assignment can be made. Input material: PBMCs. This TCR was sampled from a woman aged 40 to 49 in good health. Some clones in this sample may be carry-over from other donors' samples. The CDR3 has the sequence CASSYALGQETQYF. The nucleotides read TGCGCCAGCAGTTACGCCCTGGGCCAAGAGACCCAGTACTTC.